Sequencing of this T cell receptor beta chain was carried out in a study of cytomegalovirus exposure and HLA in healthy donors (dated by TCRdb to 2017 to 2019). For the study in its entirety: An earlier analysis of some 500 of the donors reported 250 to 300 Gb of sequence data and around 120 million unique TCR beta sequences from 150 million to 200 million T cells. The number of donors typed differed by locus, with 629-630 for A, B, C, DRB1 and DQB1, 522 for DQA1, over 600 for DPA1, and about 450 for DPB1. Donor age, sex, ethnicity and CMV serostatus were collected together with the repertoire data. Roughly 310 gigabases of sequencing data and tens of millions of unique TCR sequences were included in an early release covering 500 to 750 HLA-typed donors. A later genetic analysis used genome-wide SNP genotypes for about 60% of the roughly 700 donors, treating that subset as a discovery cohort. The aim of the study was to test whether cataloging public T cell receptors could identify signatures of past pathogen exposure. Among around 400 genotyped donors of the cohort, an average of roughly 230,000 unique TCR beta nucleotide sequences was sequenced per donor, of which 15% to 20% were non-productive. In a later analysis, previously published TCR beta repertoires from 550 to 750 donors were re-analyzed and high-resolution HLA genotyping was added so that TCR occurrence patterns could be studied. In addition to the first cohort of roughly 700 subjects, a separate validation cohort of over 90 different subjects was used. Both class I and class II loci were covered by HLA typing, at four-digit resolution. High-throughput TCR immunosequencing, statistical association of individual TCRs with disease status, and machine learning were combined to predict cytomegalovirus infection status. Roughly 5 DR-DQ haplotypes were handled as single units for association and clustering, since linkage in the cohort was strong. All discovery cohort repertoires had been generated on a single sequencing platform. Rather than drawing on any new phenotypic data, the later analysis identified candidate immune exposures from TCR beta sequences and the way those sequences occurred across donors. Using immunosequencing, the study profiled T cell repertoires from 550 to 750 subjects and related those repertoires to cytomegalovirus serostatus. Among the roughly 390 genotyped donors, approximately 82% belonged to the genetic ancestry cluster associated with self-reported Caucasian donors. An earlier analysis of roughly 580 of the donors used high-throughput TCR beta sequencing to judge whether each TCR beta V gene segment behaved as functional or pseudogenic. What the study reported, not specific to this receptor: Most TCR sequences were seen in very few donors, while some public TCRs were found in many individuals. Cytomegalovirus status was reported to be diagnosed by the classifier with high specificity and sensitivity in both the original and validation cohorts. The sequencing pipeline was judged likely to have produced a cluster of highly shared sequence variants as a technical artifact. Roughly uniform sequencing depth across donors was assumed in presence/absence analyses, although this assumption may not hold. The study listed 170 or so TCR beta chains as associated with cytomegalovirus. Because HLA typing was missing for some donors at each locus, association tests included only the typed subset. A later genetic analysis reported fewer N-insertions in productive TCRs among donors in an Asian-associated ancestry cluster than the roughly 670-donor mean. In vitro tests confirmed that a few of the cytomegalovirus-associated TCR beta chains recognize cytomegalovirus antigens. At a false discovery rate of 0.05, a later analysis linked around 15,000 TCR beta sequences to specific HLA alleles. According to the authors, the approach could potentially be generalized to other disease states and immunological phenotypes. A further reported finding was that TCR beta sequences accurately predicted the HLA-A and HLA-B alleles for most subjects in the first cohort. A later analysis found that TCR association rates varied across HLA loci, with DRB1 alleles showing the most associated TCRs and HLA-C alleles the fewest. When HLA alleles, especially DR and DQ, strongly co-occurred, attributing TCR associations to individual alleles was difficult. In this cohort, only TCR beta chains were sequenced, and detectable features were limited by the absence of alpha or paired-chain data. A later analysis reported that several top co-occurrence clusters appeared linked to parvovirus B19, influenza, CMV and Epstein-Barr virus. Correlated functional status among segregating V segments might reflect linkage disequilibrium, but an unknown experimental factor could not be ruled out. An earlier analysis of around 500 of the donors showed that most TCR beta V segments appeared in productive rearrangements either about 87% or about 30% of the time, which broadly matched IMGT annotations. The only immune exposure information available for the cohort was CMV serostatus. Because counts were too low, about 15 rarely observed V segments, including chromosome 9 orphons, were left out of the earlier analysis of some 640 of the donors. The 87-base-pair reads could not distinguish some IMGT-functional V segments, including TRBV6-2 and TRBV6-3, so those segments were excluded. In a later analysis, HLA-associated TCR beta chains showed more clonal expansion and lower generation probabilities than non-associated chains that were equally common. A later genetic analysis associated a missense DCLRE1C variant with V-gene and J-gene trimming of TCR beta chains, and an independent cohort replicated the association. A later analysis found that most CMV-associated TCR beta chains appeared HLA-restricted, with HLA associations seemingly driven largely by CMV exposure.

Notes on this clone: Its antigen remains unidentified. No base-level quality is on record; no much larger clone is a single base apart.

The cohort was made up of roughly 670 healthy bone marrow donors. Cohort members were all nominally healthy when sampled, although unrecorded immune exposures were likely present. The donor was CMV seronegative and belonged to the group of around 400 seronegative cohort members. Each donor provided a peripheral blood sample, and peripheral blood mononuclear cells were used for TCR beta sequencing. Genomic DNA was extracted from the blood cell samples with the Qiagen DNeasy Blood Extraction Kit. Library preparation used the immunoSEQ multiplex PCR assay. A mixture of 60 forward primers for TCR Vbeta segments and 13 reverse primers for TCR Jbeta segments was used in the multiplex PCR. A multiplex PCR assay on genomic DNA amplified the CDR3 region of rearranged TCR beta genes. On the Illumina HiSeq System, the amplified TCR beta libraries were sequenced as 87-base-pair reads. For the original study's pipeline: Across the roughly 670 repertoires, a later analysis counted some 80 million unique TCR beta chains, around 10 million of which were shared by at least two donors. A nearest-neighbor algorithm error-corrected the raw reads and collapsed the reads into unique sequences, merging closely related sequences to remove PCR and sequencing errors. V, D and J gene segments were assigned by aligning CDR3 sequences to IMGT reference sequences. Each retained sequence needed at least a six-nucleotide match to both a V gene segment and a J gene segment. Rearrangements were classified as productive when the CDR3 lacked stop codons and remained in frame with V and J, and all other rearrangements were classified as non-productive. Following IMGT convention, CDR3 was defined as the stretch from the second conserved V-encoded cysteine up to the conserved J-encoded phenylalanine. In an earlier analysis of more than 550 of the donors, sequences lacking an unambiguous match to a single V gene segment were excluded. In an earlier analysis of about 590 of the donors, a V segment was called functional when productive rearrangements were above 56.7%, and segregating when the standard deviation between donors exceeded 5%. To diagnose cytomegalovirus status from the catalog of TCR beta chain sequences, a statistical classification framework was built. V and J gene assignment, in a later analysis, came from comparing TCR nucleotide sequences with IMGT/GENE-DB human TR gene sequences. In a later analysis, CDR3 sequences and most-parsimonious VDJ recombination scenarios were assigned using the TCRdist pipeline. A later analysis defined each TCR beta chain by its CDR3 amino acid sequence plus V-gene family, and excluded reads lacking a unique V-gene family. A later analysis removed 550 to 650 highly shared, low-generation-probability nucleotide sequences to deal with suspected cross-contamination and a sequencing artifact. A later analysis calculated a clonal expansion index for each public chain from normalized within-repertoire ranks of inferred template counts. In a later analysis, generation probabilities were computed using a VDJ recombination model fitted to out-of-frame rearrangements, and the results were checked against IGoR. In a later analysis, TCR-TCR, TCR-HLA and TCR-CMV co-occurrence was scored with hypergeometric tests, and a repertoire-size bias correction was applied to TCR pairs. To estimate false discovery rates, a later analysis permuted the HLA or CMV assignments 20 times. In a later analysis, co-occurring TCRs were grouped using DBSCAN, with TCRdist sequence similarity added in when clustering inside HLA-allele-positive subsets. Repertoires with fewer than 30,000 or more than 120,000 public chains, plus five repertoires with anomalous nucleotide sharing, were excluded from co-occurrence clustering. In TCRdb, the immuneACCESS table is reduced to in-frame sequences with V and J assigned. These tables do not hold every clone; where another copy was compared, an unresolved V gene accounts for under half, and the others remain unexplained. The V and J calls and clone size are taken from that table; D and trimming were inferred from the DNA. The sample profile shows more than 110,000 clones; roughly 80% of them were found once. Approximately 0.97% of the sample goes to the ten largest clones.

Including cysteine and phenylalanine, the CDR3 has 15 amino acids. Just the 45-base CDR3 DNA is kept, in frame starting at base 1. Trimming takes 4 bases off V and 3 bases off J; junction bases not matched to a gene: 6. The germline V gene supplies CDR1 MGHRA and CDR2 YSYEKL. The chain uses TRBV4-1 and TRBJ2-7; a stretch of 10 junction bases matches TRBD2. The receptor was derived from a young man in good health and CMV-seronegative. The sample was PBMCs. The nucleotide sequence is given as TGCGCCAGCAGCCTTGAGCGGGGGGGTAGCTACGAGCAGTACTTC. This sequence encodes CASSLERGGSYEQYF.